This section outlines one T cell receptor beta chain sequence together with its context. These data originate in a study of blood T cell repertoires in COVID-19. Study as a whole: The cDNA or gDNA used as material had been derived from T cells, B-cell-depleted T cells, or PBMCs.

The V end was cut by 1 base, the J end by 2 bases, with 9 bases between. Germline-derived CDR1 and CDR2 are SGHAT and FQNNGV. The CDR3 is made up of 14 amino acids. The authors' processing: Reference gene primers were amplified, and this amplification served to estimate nucleated cell counts. Sequenced by immunoSEQ multiplex PCR; TCRdb stores in-frame clones only, minus some. Clonal size and the V and J genes are those of that table, whereas D and trimming came from the DNA. The sample shows fewer than 200,000 clones, 88% of them seen only once. Sequencing was performed on peripheral blood. The rearrangement uses TRBV11-2 and TRBJ2-7; D uncertain. This clonotype was sampled from a man between 50 and 59 years old who had recovered from COVID-19. Here the CDR3 reads CASSLAPVTYEQYF. The CDR3 nucleotides read TGTGCCAGCAGCTTAGCGCCAGTCACCTACGAGCAGTACTTC.